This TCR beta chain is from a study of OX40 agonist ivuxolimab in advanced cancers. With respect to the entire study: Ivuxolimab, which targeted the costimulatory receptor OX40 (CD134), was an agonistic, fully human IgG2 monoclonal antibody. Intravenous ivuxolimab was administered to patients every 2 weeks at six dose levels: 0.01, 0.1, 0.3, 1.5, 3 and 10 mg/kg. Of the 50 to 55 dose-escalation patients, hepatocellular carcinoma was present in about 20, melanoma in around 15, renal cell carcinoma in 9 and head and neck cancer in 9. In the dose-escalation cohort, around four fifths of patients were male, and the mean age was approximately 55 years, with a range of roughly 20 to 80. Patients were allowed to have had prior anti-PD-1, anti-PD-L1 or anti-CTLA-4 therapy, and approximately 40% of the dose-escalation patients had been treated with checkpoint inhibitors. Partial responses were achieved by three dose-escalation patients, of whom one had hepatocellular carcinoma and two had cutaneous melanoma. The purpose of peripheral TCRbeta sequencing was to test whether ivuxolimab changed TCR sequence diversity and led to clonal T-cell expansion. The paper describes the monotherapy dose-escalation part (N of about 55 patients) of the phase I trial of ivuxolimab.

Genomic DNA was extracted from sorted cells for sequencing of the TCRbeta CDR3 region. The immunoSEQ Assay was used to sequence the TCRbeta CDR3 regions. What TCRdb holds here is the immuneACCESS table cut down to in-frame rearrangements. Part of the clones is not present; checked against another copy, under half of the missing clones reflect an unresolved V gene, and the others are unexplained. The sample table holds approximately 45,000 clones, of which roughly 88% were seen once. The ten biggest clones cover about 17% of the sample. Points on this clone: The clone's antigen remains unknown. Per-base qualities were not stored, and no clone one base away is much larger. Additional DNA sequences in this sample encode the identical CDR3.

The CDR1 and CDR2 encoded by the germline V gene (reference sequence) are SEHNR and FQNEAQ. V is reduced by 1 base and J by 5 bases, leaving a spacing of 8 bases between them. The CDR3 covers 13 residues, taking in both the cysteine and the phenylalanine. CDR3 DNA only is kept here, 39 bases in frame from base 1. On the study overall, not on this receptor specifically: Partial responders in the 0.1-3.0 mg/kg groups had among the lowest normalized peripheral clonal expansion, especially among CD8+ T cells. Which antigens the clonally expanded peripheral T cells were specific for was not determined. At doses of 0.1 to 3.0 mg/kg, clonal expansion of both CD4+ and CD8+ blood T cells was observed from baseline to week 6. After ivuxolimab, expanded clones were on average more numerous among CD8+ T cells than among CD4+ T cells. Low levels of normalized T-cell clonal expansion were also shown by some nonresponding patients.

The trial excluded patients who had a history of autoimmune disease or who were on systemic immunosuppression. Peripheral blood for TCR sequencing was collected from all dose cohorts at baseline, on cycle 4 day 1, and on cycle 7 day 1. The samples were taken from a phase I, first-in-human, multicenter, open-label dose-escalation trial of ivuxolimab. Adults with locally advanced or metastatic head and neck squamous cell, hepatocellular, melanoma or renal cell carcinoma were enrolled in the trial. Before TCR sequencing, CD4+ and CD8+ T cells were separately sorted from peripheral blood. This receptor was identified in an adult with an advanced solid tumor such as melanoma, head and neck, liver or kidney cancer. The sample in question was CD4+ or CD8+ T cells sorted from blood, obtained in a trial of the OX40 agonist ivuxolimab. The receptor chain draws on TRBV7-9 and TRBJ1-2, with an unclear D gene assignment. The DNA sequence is TGTGCCAGCAGCTTAGGAGGATCGTATGGCTACACCTTC. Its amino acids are CASSLGGSYGYTF.